The rows below give T cell receptor beta chains drawn from one sample of a study of metastatic and nonmetastatic thyroid tumors. TCRdb used MiXCR to call clones anew from the PCR reads. The sample has around 24,000 clones, more than 20% seen once; the top ten hold 10% to 15%. The material sequenced was blood. The receptors here all came from a male donor with papillary thyroid cancer or a benign thyroid nodule (not recorded which). Some clones in this sample may be carry-over from other donors' samples. The CDR3 runs from the conserved cysteine through the conserved F or W. D genes are given only for firm matches. The size of a clone is reported for some rows only, either as once, few or many, or as a class for expanded clones.

D gene	J gene	V gene	clone size	CDR3 DNA	CDR3 protein
-	TRBJ2-1	TRBV5-4	-	TGTGCCAGCAGCTTGCGCTTCTCCATTGTGAGGGGTGAGCAGTTCTTC	CASSLRFSIVRGEQFF
-	TRBJ2-7	TRBV30	-	TGTGCCTTACAGGTGTTGTACGAGCAGTACTTC	CALQVLYEQYF
TRBD1	TRBJ2-5	TRBV10-3	many	TGTGCCATCAGTGGGACAGGGTTCGGGCAAGAGACCCAGTACTTC	CAISGTGFGQETQYF
TRBD1	TRBJ1-1	TRBV11-2	many	TGTGCCAGCAGTATCAGACAGGGAGGGAGTGGGGCTGAAGCTTTCTTT	CASSIRQGGSGAEAFF
TRBD1	TRBJ1-6	TRBV5-6	many	TGTGCCAGCAGCCGCAGGGGGCGGCTTTCACCCCTCCACTTT	CASSRRGRLSPLHF
-	TRBJ1-5	TRBV16	-	TGTGCCAGCAGCCACGGTACGGCTGATAGCAATCAGCCCCAGCATTTT	CASSHGTADSNQPQHF
TRBD2	TRBJ2-1	TRBV19	many	TGTGCCAGTAGTCTGGGCGGGAGGGGGTATGAGCAGTTCTTC	CASSLGGRGYEQFF
-	TRBJ2-5	TRBV9	many	TGTGCCAGCAGCGTAGCACTTGGGGGGTCAGAGACCCAGTACTTC	CASSVALGGSETQYF
TRBD1	TRBJ1-2	TRBV27	few	TGTGTCAGCTCCGGGCAGGGGGCCGCTGGCTACACCTTC	CVSSGQGAAGYTF
TRBD1	TRBJ2-1	TRBV6-1	many	TGTGCCAGCAGCCAGGGACAGGGTTACGACAATGAGCAGTTCTTC	CASSQGQGYDNEQFF
TRBD2	TRBJ2-5	TRBV28	-	TGTGCCAGCAGACTTGTGACTAGCGGGAGTGTGGTGACCCAATACTTC	CASRLVTSGSVVTQYF
-	TRBJ2-7	TRBV6-4	-	TGTGCCAGCAGGCTGACTCCCCCCAAGCCTTACGAGCAGTACTTC	CASRLTPPKPYEQYF
-	TRBJ2-1	TRBV9	many	TGTGCCAGCAGCGTAGGACCCCTGAATGAGCAGTTCTTC	CASSVGPLNEQFF
-	TRBJ2-2	TRBV3-1	many	TGTGCCAGCAGCCAAGGCGATGATAACACCGGGGAGCTGTTTTTT	CASSQGDDNTGELFF
TRBD1	TRBJ1-2	TRBV7-9	-	TGTGCCAGCAGCCCTGACAGGGACGGCTACACCTTC	CASSPDRDGYTF
-	TRBJ2-1	TRBV13	-	TGTGCCAGCAGCTTAGACCAGGGGGCGGGAGGCCGATCCTACAATGAGCAGTTCTTC	CASSLDQGAGGRSYNEQFF
-	TRBJ2-2	TRBV2	many	TGTGCCAGCAGCCCGACGGGGCGCGGGGAGCTGTTTTTT	CASSPTGRGELFF
-	TRBJ1-3	TRBV9	many	TGTGCCAGCAGCGTAGAGGACAGTCAAGTCACTGGAAACACCATATATTTT	CASSVEDSQVTGNTIYF
-	TRBJ2-3	TRBV2	-	TGTGCCAGCAGGGTAACATGGGGCCCGCAGTCTACCACAGATACGCAGTATTTT	CASRVTWGPQSTTDTQYF
-	TRBJ2-4	TRBV6-1	many	TGTGCCAGCGGACCGGGGCCCAAGGAACTAACCAAAAACATTCAGTACTTC	CASGPGPKELTKNIQYF
TRBD2	TRBJ2-3	TRBV2	-	TGTGCCAGCAGTGCCGGGACTAGCGGGAGGTCGGGGCAGTATTTT	CASSAGTSGRSGQYF
-	TRBJ1-1	TRBV6-5	medium-sized	TGTGCCAGCAGTTACTCGAGGAAGACTGAAGCTTTCTTT	CASSYSRKTEAFF
-	TRBJ2-1	TRBV10-3	-	TGTGCCACCAGTGAGTCGAACCTGGAGGAGCAGTTCTTC	CATSESNLEEQFF
TRBD2	TRBJ2-5	TRBV12-3/TRBV12-4	many	TGTGCCAGCAGCCTGACTAGCGGGGTAGAACGGGAAGAGACCCAGTACTTC	CASSLTSGVEREETQYF
-	TRBJ2-7	TRBV5-1	-	TGCGCCAGCAGCTTTGATCCGGGTAGGGTCCGTTACGAGCAGTACTTC	CASSFDPGRVRYEQYF
-	TRBJ2-2	TRBV11-2	-	TGTGCCATCGGCTTTAGGGCCGGGACGGAGAACACCGGGGAGCTGTTTTTT	CAIGFRAGTENTGELFF
-	TRBJ2-3	TRBV9	many	TGTGCCAGCAGCCAAAAGGGCGGAGGGAGTAGCACAGATACGCAGTATTTT	CASSQKGGGSSTDTQYF
TRBD1	TRBJ2-5	TRBV3-1	few	TGTGCCAGCAGCCAGAAACAGGGGGCATTTGAGACCCAGTACTTC	CASSQKQGAFETQYF
-	TRBJ2-3	TRBV6-4	-	TGTGCCAGAGCCAGGGACAGCACAGATACGCAGTATTTT	CARARDSTDTQYF
TRBD2	TRBJ2-1	TRBV2	many	TGTGCCAGCAAGACCAGCGGGACCTCCTACAATGAGCAGTTCTTC	CASKTSGTSYNEQFF
-	TRBJ1-1	TRBV30	-	TGTGCCTGGAGTGAGAGTATGCGGACTGAAGCTTTCTTT	CAWSESMRTEAFF
-	TRBJ2-5	TRBV29-1	many	TGCAGCGTTGGGCAGGGGACTGAGACCCAGTACTTC	CSVGQGTETQYF
TRBD1	TRBJ2-3	TRBV28	medium-sized	TGTGCCAGCAGTTCGACCGGGACAGACCTCATGGATACGCAGTATTTT	CASSSTGTDLMDTQYF
-	TRBJ2-3	TRBV20-1	-	TGCAGGTTTCGGGTGCGAGATACGCAGTATTTT	CRFRVRDTQYF
TRBD1	TRBJ1-1	TRBV5-1	-	TGCGCCAGCAGCCAAACAGGGGGCTTTGACACTGAAGCTTTCTTT	CASSQTGGFDTEAFF
-	TRBJ2-3	TRBV11-1	-	TGTGACAGCAGCTCCAGCGGCAGGACCCGTCGCGGCACAGATACGCAGTATTTT	CDSSSSGRTRRGTDTQYF